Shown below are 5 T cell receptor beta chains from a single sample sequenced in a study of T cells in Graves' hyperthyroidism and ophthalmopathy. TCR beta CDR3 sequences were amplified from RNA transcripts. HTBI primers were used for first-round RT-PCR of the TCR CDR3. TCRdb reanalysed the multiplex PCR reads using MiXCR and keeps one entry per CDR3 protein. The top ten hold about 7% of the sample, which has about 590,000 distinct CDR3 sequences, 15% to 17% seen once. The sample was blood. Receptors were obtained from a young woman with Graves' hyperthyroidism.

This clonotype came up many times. The CDR3 DNA sequence: TGTGCCAGCTCACCACCGTTTTGGTACCAAGAGACCCAGTACTTC. As protein: CASSPPFWYQETQYF. This rearrangement joins TRBV18 to TRBJ2-5; D unclear. Germline V CDR1 and CDR2: KGHSH, LQKENI. The CDR3 runs 15 residues. Trimming stripped 0 bases from V and 0 bases from J, with 8 bases between. Full variable domain (missing parts from reference TRBV18 and TRBJ2-5): NAGVMQNPRHLVRRRGQEARLRCSPMKGHSHVYWYRQLPEEGLKFMVYLQKENIIDESGMPKERFSAEFPKEGPSILRIQQVVRGDSAAYFCASSPPFWYQETQYFGPGTRLLVL.

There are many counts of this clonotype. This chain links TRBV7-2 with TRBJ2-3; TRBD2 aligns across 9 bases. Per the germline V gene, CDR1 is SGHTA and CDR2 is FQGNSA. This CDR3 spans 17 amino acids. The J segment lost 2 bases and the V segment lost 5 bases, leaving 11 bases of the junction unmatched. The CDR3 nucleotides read TGTGCCAGCAGCCCCCGCCAGACTAGCGGAAACACAGATACGCAGTATTTT. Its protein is CASSPRQTSGNTDTQYF.

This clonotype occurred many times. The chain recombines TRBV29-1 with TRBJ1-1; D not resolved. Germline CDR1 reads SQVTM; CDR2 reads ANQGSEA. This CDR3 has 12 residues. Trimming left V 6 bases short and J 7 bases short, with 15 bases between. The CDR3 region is CSVGGGRVEAFF. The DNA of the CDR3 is TGCAGCGTGGGAGGCGGGCGAGTTGAAGCTTTCTTT.

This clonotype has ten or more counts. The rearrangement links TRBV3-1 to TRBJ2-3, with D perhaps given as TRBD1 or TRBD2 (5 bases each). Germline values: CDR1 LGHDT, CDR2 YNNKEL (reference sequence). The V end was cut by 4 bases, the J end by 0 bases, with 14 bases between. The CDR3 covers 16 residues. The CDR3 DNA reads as TGTGCCAGCAGCCCTCCGGGACGAACTAGCACAGATACGCAGTATTTT. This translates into CASSPPGRTSTDTQYF.

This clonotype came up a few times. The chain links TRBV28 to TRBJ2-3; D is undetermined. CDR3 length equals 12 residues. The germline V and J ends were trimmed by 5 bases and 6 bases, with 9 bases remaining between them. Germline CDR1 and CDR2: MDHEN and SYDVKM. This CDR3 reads CASSRQSDTQYF. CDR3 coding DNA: TGTGCCAGCAGTCGTCAGTCGGATACGCAGTATTTT.